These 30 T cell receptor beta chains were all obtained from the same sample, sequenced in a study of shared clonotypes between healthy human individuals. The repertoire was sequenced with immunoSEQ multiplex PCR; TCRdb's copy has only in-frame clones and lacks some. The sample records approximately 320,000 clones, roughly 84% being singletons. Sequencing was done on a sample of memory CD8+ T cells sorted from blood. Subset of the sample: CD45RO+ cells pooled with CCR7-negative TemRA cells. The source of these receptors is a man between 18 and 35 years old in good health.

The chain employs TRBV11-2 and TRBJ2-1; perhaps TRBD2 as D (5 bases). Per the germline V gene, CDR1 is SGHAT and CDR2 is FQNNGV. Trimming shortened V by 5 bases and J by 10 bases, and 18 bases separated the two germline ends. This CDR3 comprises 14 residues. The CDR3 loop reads CASSPSSSRGEQFF. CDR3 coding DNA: TGTGCCAGCAGCCCGAGCAGCTCTAGAGGGGAGCAGTTCTTC.

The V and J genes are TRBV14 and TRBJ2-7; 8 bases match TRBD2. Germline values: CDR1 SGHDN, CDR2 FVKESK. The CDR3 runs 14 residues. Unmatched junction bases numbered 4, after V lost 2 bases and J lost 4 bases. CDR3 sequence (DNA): TGTGCCAGCAGCCAATTCGGGAGGGGTTACGAGCAGTACTTC. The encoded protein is CASSQFGRGYEQYF.

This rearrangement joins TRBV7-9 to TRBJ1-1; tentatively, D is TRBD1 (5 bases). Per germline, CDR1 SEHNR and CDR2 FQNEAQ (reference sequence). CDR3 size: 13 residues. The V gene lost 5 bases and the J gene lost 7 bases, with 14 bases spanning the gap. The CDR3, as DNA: TGTGCCAGCAGCCCAGGGTGGGGGATTGAAGCTTTCTTT. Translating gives CASSPGWGIEAFF.

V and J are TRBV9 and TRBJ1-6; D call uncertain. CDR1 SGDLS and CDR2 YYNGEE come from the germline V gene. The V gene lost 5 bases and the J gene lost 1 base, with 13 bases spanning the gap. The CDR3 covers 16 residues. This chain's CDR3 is CASSFSADSYNSPLHF. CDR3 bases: TGTGCCAGCAGTTTTTCCGCGGATTCCTATAATTCACCCCTCCACTTT.

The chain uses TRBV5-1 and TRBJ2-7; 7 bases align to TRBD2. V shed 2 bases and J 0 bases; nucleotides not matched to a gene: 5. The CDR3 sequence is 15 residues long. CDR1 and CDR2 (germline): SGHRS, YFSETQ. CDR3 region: CASSFDWDYSYEQYF. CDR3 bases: TGCGCCAGCAGCTTCGATTGGGACTACTCCTACGAGCAGTACTTC.

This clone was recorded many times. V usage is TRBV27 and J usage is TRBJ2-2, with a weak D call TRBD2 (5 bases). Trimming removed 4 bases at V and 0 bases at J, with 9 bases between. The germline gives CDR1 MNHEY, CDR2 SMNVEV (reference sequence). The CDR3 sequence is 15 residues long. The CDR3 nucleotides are TGTGCCAGCAGTTCCAGGACTGCGAACACCGGGGAGCTGTTTTTT. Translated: CASSSRTANTGELFF.

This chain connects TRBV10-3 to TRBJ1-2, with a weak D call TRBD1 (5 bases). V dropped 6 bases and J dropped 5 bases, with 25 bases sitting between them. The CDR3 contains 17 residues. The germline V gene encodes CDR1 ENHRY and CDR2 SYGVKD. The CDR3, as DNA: TGTGCCATCAGCCATGGGACCCGCCTACCCTCCGGATATGGCTACACCTTC. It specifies CAISHGTRLPSGYGYTF.

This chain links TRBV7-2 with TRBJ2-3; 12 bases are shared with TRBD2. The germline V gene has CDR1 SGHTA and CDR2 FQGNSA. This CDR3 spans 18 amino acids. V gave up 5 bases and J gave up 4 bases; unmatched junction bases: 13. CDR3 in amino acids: CASSVFFLAGGFADTQYF. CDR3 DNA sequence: TGTGCCAGCAGCGTATTTTTCCTAGCGGGGGGGTTCGCAGATACGCAGTATTTT.

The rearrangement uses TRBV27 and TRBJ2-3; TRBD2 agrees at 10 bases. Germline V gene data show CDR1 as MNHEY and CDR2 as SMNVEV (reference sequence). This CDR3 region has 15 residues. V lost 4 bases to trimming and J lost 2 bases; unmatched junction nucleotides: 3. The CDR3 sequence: CASSSLAGATDTQYF. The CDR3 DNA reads TGTGCCAGCAGTTCCCTAGCGGGAGCCACAGATACGCAGTATTTT.

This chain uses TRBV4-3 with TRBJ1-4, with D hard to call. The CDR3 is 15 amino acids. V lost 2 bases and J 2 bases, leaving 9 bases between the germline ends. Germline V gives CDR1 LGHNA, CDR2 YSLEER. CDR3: CASSQSVGTNEKLFF. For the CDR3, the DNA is TGCGCCAGCAGCCAATCGGTGGGGACTAATGAAAAACTGTTTTTT.

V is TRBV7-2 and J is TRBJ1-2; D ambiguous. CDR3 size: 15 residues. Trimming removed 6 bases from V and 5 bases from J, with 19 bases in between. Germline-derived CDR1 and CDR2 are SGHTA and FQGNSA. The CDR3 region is CASRPWKGDKYGYTF. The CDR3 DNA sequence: TGTGCCAGCAGACCGTGGAAGGGAGACAAGTATGGCTACACCTTC.

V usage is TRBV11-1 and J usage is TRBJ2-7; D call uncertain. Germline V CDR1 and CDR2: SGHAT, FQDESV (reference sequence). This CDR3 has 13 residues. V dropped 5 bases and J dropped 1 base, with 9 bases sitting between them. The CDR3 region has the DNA TGTGCCAGCAGCCTCCTGGAGTCCTACGAGCAGTACTTC. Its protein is CASSLLESYEQYF.

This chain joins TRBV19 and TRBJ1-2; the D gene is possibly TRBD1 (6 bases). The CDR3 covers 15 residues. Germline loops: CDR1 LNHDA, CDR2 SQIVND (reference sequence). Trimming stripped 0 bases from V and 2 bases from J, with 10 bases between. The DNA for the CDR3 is TGTGCCAGTAGTATAGATCAGGGGTTCAACTATGGCTACACCTTC. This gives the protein CASSIDQGFNYGYTF.

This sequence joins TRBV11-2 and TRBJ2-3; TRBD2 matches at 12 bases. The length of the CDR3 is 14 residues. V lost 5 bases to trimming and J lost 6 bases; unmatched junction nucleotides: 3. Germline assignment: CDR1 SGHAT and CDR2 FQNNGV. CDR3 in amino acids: CASSGLAGRDTQYF. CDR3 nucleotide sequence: TGTGCCAGCAGCGGACTAGCGGGGCGGGATACGCAGTATTTT. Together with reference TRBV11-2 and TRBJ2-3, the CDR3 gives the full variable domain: EAGVAQSPRYKIIEKRQSVAFWCNPISGHATLYWYQQILGQGPKLLIQFQNNGVVDDSQLPKDRFSAERLKGVDSTLKIQPAKLEDSAVYLCASSGLAGRDTQYFGPGTRLTVL.

CDR3 in amino acids: CASSSRQGAGEKLFF. CDR3 bases: TGTGCCAGCAGCTCACGGCAGGGGGCAGGTGAAAAACTGTTTTTT. The chain employs TRBV7-9 and TRBJ1-4, with 8 bases lining up with TRBD1. There are 15 residues in the CDR3. Germline values: CDR1 SEHNR, CDR2 FQNEAQ (reference sequence). V gave up 4 bases and J gave up 7 bases; unmatched junction bases: 8.

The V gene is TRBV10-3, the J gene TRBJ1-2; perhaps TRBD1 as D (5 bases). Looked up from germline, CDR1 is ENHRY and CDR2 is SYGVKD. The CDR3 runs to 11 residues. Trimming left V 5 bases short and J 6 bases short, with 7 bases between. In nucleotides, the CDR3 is TGTGCCATCAGTCGGGGCCATGGCTACACCTTC. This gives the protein CAISRGHGYTF.

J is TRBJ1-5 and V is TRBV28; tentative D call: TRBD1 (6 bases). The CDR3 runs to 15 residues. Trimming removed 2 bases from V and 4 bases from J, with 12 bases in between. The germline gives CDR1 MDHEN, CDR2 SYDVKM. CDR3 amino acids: CASSLLGGENQPQHF. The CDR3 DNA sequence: TGTGCCAGCAGTTTACTAGGGGGAGAGAATCAGCCCCAGCATTTT. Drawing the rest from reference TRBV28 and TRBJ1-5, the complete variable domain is DVKVTQSSRYLVKRTGEKVFLECVQDMDHENMFWYRQDPGLGLRLIYFSYDVKMKEKGDIPEGYSVSREKKERFSLILESASTNQTSMYLCASSLLGGENQPQHFGDGTRLSIL.

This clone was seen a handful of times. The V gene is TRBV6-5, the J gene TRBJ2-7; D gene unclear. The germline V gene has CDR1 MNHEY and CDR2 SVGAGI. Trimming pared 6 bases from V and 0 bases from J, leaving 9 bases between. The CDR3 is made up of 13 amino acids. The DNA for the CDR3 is TGTGCCAGCAGACGACCGAACTCCTACGAGCAGTACTTC. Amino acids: CASRRPNSYEQYF.

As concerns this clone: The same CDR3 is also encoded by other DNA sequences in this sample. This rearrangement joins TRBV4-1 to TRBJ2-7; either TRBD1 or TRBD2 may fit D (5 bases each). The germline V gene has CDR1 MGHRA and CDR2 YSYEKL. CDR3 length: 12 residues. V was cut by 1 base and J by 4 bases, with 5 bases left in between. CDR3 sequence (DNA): TGCGCCAGCAGCCAAGGGGGGTACGAGCAGTACTTC. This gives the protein CASSQGGYEQYF.

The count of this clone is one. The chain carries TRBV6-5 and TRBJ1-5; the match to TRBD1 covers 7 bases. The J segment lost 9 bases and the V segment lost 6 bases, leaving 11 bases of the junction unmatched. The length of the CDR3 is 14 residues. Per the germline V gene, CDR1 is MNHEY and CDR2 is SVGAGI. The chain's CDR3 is CASRFPPGGPPQHF. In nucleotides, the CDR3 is TGTGCCAGCAGGTTCCCCCCAGGGGGGCCGCCCCAGCATTTT.

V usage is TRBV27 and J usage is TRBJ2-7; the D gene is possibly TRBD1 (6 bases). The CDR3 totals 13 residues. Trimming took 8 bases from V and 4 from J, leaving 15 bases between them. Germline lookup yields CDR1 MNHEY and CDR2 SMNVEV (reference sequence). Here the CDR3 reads CASGGQWGYEQYF. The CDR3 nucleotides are TGTGCCAGCGGGGGACAATGGGGGTACGAGCAGTACTTC.

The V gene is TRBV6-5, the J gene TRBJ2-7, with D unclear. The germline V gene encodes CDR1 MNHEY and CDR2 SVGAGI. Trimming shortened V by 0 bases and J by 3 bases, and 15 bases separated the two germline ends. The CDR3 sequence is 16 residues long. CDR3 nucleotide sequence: TGTGCCAGCAGTTACTCTCTGGATTGGGGAAACTACGAGCAGTACTTC. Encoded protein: CASSYSLDWGNYEQYF.

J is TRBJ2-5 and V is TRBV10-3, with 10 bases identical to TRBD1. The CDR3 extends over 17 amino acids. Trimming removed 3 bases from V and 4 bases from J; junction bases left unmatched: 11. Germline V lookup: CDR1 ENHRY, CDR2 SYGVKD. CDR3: CAISDRRDRGTRETQYF. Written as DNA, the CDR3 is TGTGCCATCAGTGATCGTCGGGACAGGGGAACACGAGAGACCCAGTACTTC.

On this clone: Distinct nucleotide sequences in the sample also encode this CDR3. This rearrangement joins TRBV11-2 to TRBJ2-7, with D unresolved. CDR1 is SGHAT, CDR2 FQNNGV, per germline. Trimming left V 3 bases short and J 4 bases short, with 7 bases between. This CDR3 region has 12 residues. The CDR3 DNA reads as TGTGCCAGCAGCTTGTTAGGGTACGAGCAGTACTTC. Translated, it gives CASSLLGYEQYF.

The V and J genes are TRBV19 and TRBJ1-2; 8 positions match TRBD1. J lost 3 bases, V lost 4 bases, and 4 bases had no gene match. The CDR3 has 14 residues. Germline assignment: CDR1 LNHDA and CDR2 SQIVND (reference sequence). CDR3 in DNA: TGTGCCAGTAGTAGCGGACAGGGTTACTATGGCTACACCTTC. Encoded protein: CASSSGQGYYGYTF.

The CDR3 DNA reads TGTGCCAGCAGCTCCGGGCAGGGGCTTTCCTACGAGCAGTACTTC. It is translated as CASSSGQGLSYEQYF. The chain has TRBV7-6 and TRBJ2-7; perhaps TRBD1 as D (6 bases). V was cut by 4 bases and J by 1 base, with 14 bases left in between. The CDR3 is 15 residues long. Germline values: CDR1 SGHVS, CDR2 FNYEAQ.

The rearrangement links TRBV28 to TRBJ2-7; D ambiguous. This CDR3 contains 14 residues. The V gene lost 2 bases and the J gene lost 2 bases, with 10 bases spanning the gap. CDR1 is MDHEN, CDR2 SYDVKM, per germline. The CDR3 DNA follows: TGTGCCAGCAGTTTAATATCCGGAGCCTACGAGCAGTACTTC. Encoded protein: CASSLISGAYEQYF.

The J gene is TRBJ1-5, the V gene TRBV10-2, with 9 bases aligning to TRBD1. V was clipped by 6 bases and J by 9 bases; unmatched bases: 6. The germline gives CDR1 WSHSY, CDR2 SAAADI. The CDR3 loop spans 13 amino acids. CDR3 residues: CASSPGQGLPQHF. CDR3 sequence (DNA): TGCGCCAGCAGCCCCGGACAGGGGTTGCCCCAGCATTTT.

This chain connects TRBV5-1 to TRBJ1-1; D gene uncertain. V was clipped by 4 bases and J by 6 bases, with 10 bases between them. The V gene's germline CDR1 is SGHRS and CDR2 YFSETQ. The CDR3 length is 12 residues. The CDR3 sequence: CASSPVGSEAFF. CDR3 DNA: TGCGCCAGCAGCCCGGTAGGTTCTGAAGCTTTCTTT.

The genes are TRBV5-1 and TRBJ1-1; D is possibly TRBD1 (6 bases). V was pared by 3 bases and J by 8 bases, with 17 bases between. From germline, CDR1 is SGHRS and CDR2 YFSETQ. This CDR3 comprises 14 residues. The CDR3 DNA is TGCGCCAGCAGCTACCGGACAGCCTCAACCGAAGCTTTCTTT. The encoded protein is CASSYRTASTEAFF. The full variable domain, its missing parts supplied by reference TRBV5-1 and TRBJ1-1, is KAGVTQTPRYLIKTRGQQVTLSCSPISGHRSVSWYQQTPGQGLQFLFEYFSETQRNKGNFPGRFSGRQFSNSRSEMNVSTLELGDSALYLCASSYRTASTEAFFGQGTRLTVV.